The sequence of this T cell receptor (beta chain) was determined in a study of blood T cell repertoires in COVID-19. Study summary: Samples of COVID-19 (acute and convalescent) were obtained from the United States, Italy and Spain. T cells, B-cell-depleted T cells, or PBMCs supplied cDNA or gDNA.

Under the authors' procedure: The assay estimated nucleated cells by amplifying reference gene primers. The assay was immunoSEQ multiplex PCR, and TCRdb's table has in-frame clones only and misses some. V and J calls and clone size are given by that table; D and trimming were obtained from the DNA. Among approximately 120,000 clones, about 80% were seen once, and the ten largest hold 3.5% to 4%. The CDR3 has 13 amino acids. Between the trimmed V and J ends, which lost 2 bases and 6 bases, there was a span of 12 bases. Germline V gene data show CDR1 as SGDLS and CDR2 as YYNGEE. The chain uses TRBV9 and TRBJ2-7; D is possibly TRBD2 (5 bases). The sample comprised peripheral blood. The TCR originated in a woman aged 45-65 years with acute or convalescent COVID-19. For the CDR3, the DNA is TGTGCCAGCAGCGTGTCGGGAAAGGGCGAGCAGTACTTC. Encoded protein: CASSVSGKGEQYF. The full variable domain, rest sourced from reference TRBV9 and TRBJ2-7, is DSGVTQTPKHLITATGQRVTLRCSPRSGDLSVYWYQQSLDQGLQFLIQYYNGEERAKGNILERFSAQQFPDLHSELNLSSLELGDSALYFCASSVSGKGEQYFGPGTRLTVT.